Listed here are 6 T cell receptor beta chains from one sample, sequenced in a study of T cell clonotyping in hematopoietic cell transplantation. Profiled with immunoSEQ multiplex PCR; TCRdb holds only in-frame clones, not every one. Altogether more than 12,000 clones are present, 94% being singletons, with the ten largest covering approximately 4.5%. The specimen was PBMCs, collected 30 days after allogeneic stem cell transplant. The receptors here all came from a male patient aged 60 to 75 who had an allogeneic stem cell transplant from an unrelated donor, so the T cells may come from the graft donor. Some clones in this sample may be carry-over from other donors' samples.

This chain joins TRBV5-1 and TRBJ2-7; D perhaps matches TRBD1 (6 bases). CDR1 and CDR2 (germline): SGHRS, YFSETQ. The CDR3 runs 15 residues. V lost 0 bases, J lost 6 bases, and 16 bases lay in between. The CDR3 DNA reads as TGCGCCAGCAGCTTGGACGCTTCGACAGGAGGCGAGCAGTACTTC. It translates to CASSLDASTGGEQYF.

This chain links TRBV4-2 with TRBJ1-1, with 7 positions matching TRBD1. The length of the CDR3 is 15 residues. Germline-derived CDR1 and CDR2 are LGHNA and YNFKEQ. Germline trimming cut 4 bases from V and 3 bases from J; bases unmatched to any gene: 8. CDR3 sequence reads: CASSPTGSWDTEAFF. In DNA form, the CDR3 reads TGTGCCAGCAGCCCGACAGGGTCCTGGGACACTGAAGCTTTCTTT.

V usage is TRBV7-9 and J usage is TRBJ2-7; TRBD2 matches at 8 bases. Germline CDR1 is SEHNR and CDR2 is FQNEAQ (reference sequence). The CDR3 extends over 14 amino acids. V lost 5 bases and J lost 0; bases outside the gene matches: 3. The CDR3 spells CASSSSGASYEQYF. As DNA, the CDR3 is TGTGCCAGCAGCAGTAGCGGGGCCTCCTACGAGCAGTACTTC.

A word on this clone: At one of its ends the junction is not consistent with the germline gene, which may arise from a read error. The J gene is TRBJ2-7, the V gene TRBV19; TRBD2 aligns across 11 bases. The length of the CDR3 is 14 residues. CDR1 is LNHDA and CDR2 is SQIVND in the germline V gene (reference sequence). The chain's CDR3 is CASRIAGGEGEQYF. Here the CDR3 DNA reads TGTGCCAGTAGGATAGCGGGAGGGGAAGGCGAGCAGTACTTC.

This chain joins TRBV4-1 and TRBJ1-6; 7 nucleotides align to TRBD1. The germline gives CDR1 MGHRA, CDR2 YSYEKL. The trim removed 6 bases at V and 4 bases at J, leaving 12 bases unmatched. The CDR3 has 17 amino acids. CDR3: CASRQTVVRGYNSPLHF. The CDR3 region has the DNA TGCGCCAGCAGACAAACCGTCGTCAGGGGGTATAATTCACCCCTCCACTTT.

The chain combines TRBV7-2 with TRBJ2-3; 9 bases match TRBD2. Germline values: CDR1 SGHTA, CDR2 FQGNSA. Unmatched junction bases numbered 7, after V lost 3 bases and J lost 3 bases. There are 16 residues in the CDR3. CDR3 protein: CASSFYSGGWTDTQYF. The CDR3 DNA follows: TGTGCCAGCAGCTTTTATAGCGGGGGTTGGACAGATACGCAGTATTTT.